The rows below give T cell receptor beta chains drawn from one sample of a study of cytomegalovirus exposure and HLA in healthy donors. Repertoires were generated with immunoSEQ multiplex PCR, while TCRdb's copy carries only in-frame clones and drops some. Of about 110,000 clones listed, about 70% are singletons. Sequences were obtained from PBMCs. These TCRs come from a female donor in good health and CMV-seronegative. Both conserved end residues are part of each CDR3. D genes are given only for firm matches. Some rows have no size entry. The others give once, few or many, or a class for an expanded clone.

v_call	clone_size	d_call	j_call	cdr3_nt	cdr3_aa
TRBV9	NA	NA	TRBJ1-2	TGTGCCAGCAGCGTAGCGTCCGGTTCTGGCTACACCTTC	CASSVASGSGYTF
TRBV7-8	NA	NA	TRBJ1-1	TGTGCCAGCAGCAGGGCTGGGGGCGCGGCCCCCAGCACTGAAGCTTTCTTT	CASSRAGGAAPSTEAFF
TRBV10-3	NA	NA	TRBJ2-1	TGTGCCATCAGTGCAATTGACAGGATAAATGAGCAGTTCTTC	CAISAIDRINEQFF
TRBV6-6	NA	TRBD1	TRBJ2-7	TGTGCCAGCAGTACGACAGGGGGCAGCGACGAGCAGTACTTC	CASSTTGGSDEQYF
TRBV28	NA	TRBD2	TRBJ2-1	TGTGCCGGTAGCGGGAGTCATGGCAATGAGCAGTTCTTC	CAGSGSHGNEQFF
TRBV4-3	NA	NA	TRBJ1-4	TGCGCCAGCAGCCAATACTCCGGGAGCTCGGCAATAGAAAAACTGTTTTTT	CASSQYSGSSAIEKLFF
TRBV7-3	NA	NA	TRBJ2-5	TGTGCCAGCAGCACCTCGCAGGGTCCTGGGGAGACCCAGTACTTC	CASSTSQGPGETQYF
TRBV4-3	NA	TRBD2	TRBJ2-2	TGCGCCAGCAGCCTCCGACTAGCGGGAGCCACCGGGGAGCTGTTTTTT	CASSLRLAGATGELFF
TRBV5-4	few	TRBD2	TRBJ2-7	TGTGCCAGCAGCGCACGGACTAGCGGGAGTTTGCAGTACTTC	CASSARTSGSLQYF
TRBV5-1	NA	NA	TRBJ1-1	TGCGCCAGCAGCTTTGGGGGACTGCTTGCGACGGACAACACTGAAGCTTTCTTT	CASSFGGLLATDNTEAFF
TRBV29-1	NA	TRBD1	TRBJ2-7	TGCAGCGCTCTGGGGGACAGGACCTACGAGCAGTACTTC	CSALGDRTYEQYF
TRBV11-2	NA	TRBD2	TRBJ2-3	TGTGCCAGCAGCTTAGAACTAGCGGCCGGCGCAGATACGCAGTATTTT	CASSLELAAGADTQYF
TRBV7-7	NA	NA	TRBJ1-1	TGTGCTAGCAGCTACCTGGGGCCCCACACTGAAGCTTTCTTT	CASSYLGPHTEAFF
TRBV6-5	NA	NA	TRBJ1-2	TGTGCCAGCAGTTACCGGTACAGGCCGAACTATGGCTACACCTTC	CASSYRYRPNYGYTF
TRBV6-6	NA	NA	TRBJ2-3	TGTGCCAGCAGTAGGGGTTTTGGCACAGATACGCAGTATTTT	CASSRGFGTDTQYF
TRBV4-3	NA	TRBD1	TRBJ2-7	TGCGCCAGCAGCCTATTGACCGGGACAGGGGGCGCCCGGGAGCAGTACTTC	CASSLLTGTGGAREQYF
TRBV19	once	NA	TRBJ1-2	TGTGCCACCCATCGGGGTGGCTACACCTTC	CATHRGGYTF
TRBV11-3	NA	TRBD2	TRBJ2-1	TGTGCCAGCAGCCCCCGGCTAGCGGGAGGGAATGAGCAGTTCTTC	CASSPRLAGGNEQFF